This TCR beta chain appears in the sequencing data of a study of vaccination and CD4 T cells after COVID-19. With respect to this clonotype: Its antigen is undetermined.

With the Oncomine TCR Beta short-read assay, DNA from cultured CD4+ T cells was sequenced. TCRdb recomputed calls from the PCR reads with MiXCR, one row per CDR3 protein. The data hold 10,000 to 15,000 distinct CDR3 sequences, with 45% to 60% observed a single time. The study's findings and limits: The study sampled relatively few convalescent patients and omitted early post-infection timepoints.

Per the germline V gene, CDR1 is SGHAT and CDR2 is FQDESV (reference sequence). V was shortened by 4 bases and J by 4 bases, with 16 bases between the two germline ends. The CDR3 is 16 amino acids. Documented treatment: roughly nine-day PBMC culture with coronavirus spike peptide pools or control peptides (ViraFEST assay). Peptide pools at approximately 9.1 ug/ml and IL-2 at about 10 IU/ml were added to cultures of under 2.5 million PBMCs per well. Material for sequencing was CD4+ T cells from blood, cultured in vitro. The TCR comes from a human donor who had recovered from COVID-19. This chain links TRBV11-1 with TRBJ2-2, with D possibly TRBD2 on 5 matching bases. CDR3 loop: CASSWSRALGTGELFF. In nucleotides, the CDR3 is TGTGCCAGCAGCTGGTCGCGGGCACTCGGCACCGGGGAGCTGTTTTTT.